The following is a T cell receptor (beta chain) sequence with its context. The antigen remains undetermined. The germline V gene encodes CDR1 SNHLY and CDR2 FYNNEI. The CDR3 spans 13 residues. V shed 7 bases, J shed 5 bases, and the junction held 3 bases outside the gene matches. The sample originates from a study of T cell repertoires in cytomegalovirus infection. Study summary: Matching HLA type, along with CMV infection, was indicated by public TCR beta signatures. The study's findings and limits: The ex vivo response showed dominance by HLA-C-restricted CMV-specific TCR beta clonotypes. Summed frequency of public TCR beta families distinguished CMV carriers with the relevant HLA.

Via MiXCR, TCRdb re-called the reads, giving one row per CDR3 protein. Of under 300,000 distinct CDR3 sequences listed, about 12% are singletons. The specimen was PBMCs. The chain combines TRBV2 with TRBJ2-1, with 9 nucleotides matching TRBD1. The origin of this receptor is a human donor in good health (CMV status not recorded). Some clones in this sample may be carry-over from other donors' samples. The CDR3 DNA reads TGTGCCAGCATTAGGGACAGGGACAATGAGCAGTTCTTC. Amino acids: CASIRDRDNEQFF.